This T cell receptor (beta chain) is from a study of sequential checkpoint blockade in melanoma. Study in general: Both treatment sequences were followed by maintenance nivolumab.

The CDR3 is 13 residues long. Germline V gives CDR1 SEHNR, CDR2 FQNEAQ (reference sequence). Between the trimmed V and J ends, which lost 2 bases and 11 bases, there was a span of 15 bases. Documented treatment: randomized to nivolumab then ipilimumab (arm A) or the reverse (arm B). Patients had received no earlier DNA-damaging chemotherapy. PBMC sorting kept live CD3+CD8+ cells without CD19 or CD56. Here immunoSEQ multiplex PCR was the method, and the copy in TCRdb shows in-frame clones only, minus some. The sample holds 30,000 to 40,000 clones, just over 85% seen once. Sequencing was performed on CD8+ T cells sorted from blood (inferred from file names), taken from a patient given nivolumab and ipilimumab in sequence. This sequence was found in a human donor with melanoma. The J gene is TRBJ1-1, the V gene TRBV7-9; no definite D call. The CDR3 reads CASSLPTPGNAFF. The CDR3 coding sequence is TGTGCCAGCAGCTTACCCACACCGGGGAACGCTTTCTTT. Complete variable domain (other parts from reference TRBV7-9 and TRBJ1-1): DTGVSQNPRHKITKRGQNVTFRCDPISEHNRLYWYRQTLGQGPEFLTYFQNEAQLEKSRLLSDRFSAERPKGSFSTLEIQRTEQGDSAMYLCASSLPTPGNAFFGQGTRLTVV.